This record covers a single T cell receptor beta chain. In germline, CDR1 is DFQATT, CDR2 SNEGSKA (reference sequence). The V and J ends lost 6 bases and 3 bases respectively, with 15 bases between them. The CDR3 is 14 residues long. These data belong to a study of blood T cell repertoires in COVID-19. Only in-frame clones appear in the TCRdb table, and some are missing; sequencing was by immunoSEQ multiplex PCR. The sample lists about 130,000 clones, almost 85% occurring once. This receptor was taken from a human donor in a cohort sampled during active COVID-19. This rearrangement joins TRBV20-1 to TRBJ2-1; no clear D. The sample taken for sequencing was peripheral blood. The CDR3 DNA sequence: TGCAGTGCCAGTCTGGGTCCTAGCTACAATGAGCAGTTCTTC. Amino acid sequence: CSASLGPSYNEQFF.